This T cell receptor (beta chain) was sequenced during a study of blood T cell repertoires in COVID-19. Study overall: Material from acute and convalescent COVID-19 was sourced from the United States, Italy and Spain. T cells, B-cell-depleted T cells, or PBMCs provided the cDNA or gDNA that served as material.

Each participant's cohort was designated according to participant-reported clinical history. Sequencing was performed with immunoSEQ multiplex PCR; in TCRdb, only in-frame clones are kept and a portion is missing. The data hold around 260,000 clones, with around 85% observed a single time. The source is a woman in her 30s who had recovered from COVID-19. Sequencing input: PBMCs or T cells enriched from blood (not recorded which).

Written as DNA, the CDR3 is TGTGCCAGCAGCTTAACCTTCGGACAGGGCGGACACGAGCAGTACTTC. It codes for CASSLTFGQGGHEQYF. This chain joins TRBV7-9 and TRBJ2-7; TRBD1 aligns across 8 bases. In germline, CDR1 is SEHNR, CDR2 FQNEAQ (reference sequence). The CDR3 covers 16 residues. Losses at the gene ends were 2 bases for V and 5 bases for J; bases not matched to a gene: 11.